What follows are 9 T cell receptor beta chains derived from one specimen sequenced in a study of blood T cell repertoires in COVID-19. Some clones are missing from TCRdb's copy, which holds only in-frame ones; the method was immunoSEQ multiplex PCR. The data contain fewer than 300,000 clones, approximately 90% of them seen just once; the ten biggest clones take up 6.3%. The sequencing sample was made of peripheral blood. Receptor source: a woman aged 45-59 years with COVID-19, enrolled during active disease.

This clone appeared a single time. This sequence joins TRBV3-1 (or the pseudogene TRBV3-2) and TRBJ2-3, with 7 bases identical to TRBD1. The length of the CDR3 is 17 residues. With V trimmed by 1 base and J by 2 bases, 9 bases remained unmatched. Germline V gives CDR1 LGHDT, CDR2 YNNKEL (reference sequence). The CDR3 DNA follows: TGTGCCAGCAGCCAAGTTTCACGGGGACAGATCACAGATACGCAGTATTTT. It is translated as CASSQVSRGQITDTQYF.

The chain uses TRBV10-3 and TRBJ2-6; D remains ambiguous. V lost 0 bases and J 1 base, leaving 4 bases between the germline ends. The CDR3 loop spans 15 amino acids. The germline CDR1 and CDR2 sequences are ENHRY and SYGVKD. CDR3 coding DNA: TGTGCCATCAGTGAGTCGCGTTCTGGGGCCAACGTCCTGACTTTC. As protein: CAISESRSGANVLTF.

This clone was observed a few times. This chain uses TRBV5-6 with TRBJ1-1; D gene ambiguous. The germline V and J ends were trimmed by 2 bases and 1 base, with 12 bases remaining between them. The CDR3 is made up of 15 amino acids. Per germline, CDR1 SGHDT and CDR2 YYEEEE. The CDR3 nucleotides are TGTGCCAGCAGCTTTTCCCGTCGCGGGAACACTGAAGCTTTCTTT. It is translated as CASSFSRRGNTEAFF.

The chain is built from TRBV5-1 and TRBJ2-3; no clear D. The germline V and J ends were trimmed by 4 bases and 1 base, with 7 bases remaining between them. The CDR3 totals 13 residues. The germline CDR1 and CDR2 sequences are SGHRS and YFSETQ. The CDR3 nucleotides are TGCGCCAGCAGCCCCACTGGCACAGATACGCAGTATTTT. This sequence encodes CASSPTGTDTQYF.

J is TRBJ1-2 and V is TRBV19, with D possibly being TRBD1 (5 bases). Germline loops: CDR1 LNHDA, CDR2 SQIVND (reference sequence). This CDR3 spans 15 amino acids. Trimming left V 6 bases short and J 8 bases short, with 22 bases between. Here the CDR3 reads CASRDTGLPAGGYTF. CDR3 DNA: TGTGCCAGTAGGGACACAGGACTCCCTGCGGGGGGCTACACCTTC.

CDR3 protein: CASSTPGQASTNEKLFF. The CDR3 DNA reads TGTGCCAGCAGTACACCGGGACAGGCGTCAACTAATGAAAAACTGTTTTTT. J is TRBJ1-4 and V is TRBV6-2 or TRBV6-3, with TRBD1 matching over 8 bases. Germline CDR1 MNHEY, CDR2 SVGEGT. V dropped 5 bases and J dropped 0; count of bases not matched to a gene: 8. This CDR3 is built from 17 residues.

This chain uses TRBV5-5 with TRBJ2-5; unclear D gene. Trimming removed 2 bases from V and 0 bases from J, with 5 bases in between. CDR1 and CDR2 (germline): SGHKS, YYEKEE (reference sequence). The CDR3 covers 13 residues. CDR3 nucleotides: TGTGCCAGCAGCTTACAGAACCAAGAGACCCAGTACTTC. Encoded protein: CASSLQNQETQYF.

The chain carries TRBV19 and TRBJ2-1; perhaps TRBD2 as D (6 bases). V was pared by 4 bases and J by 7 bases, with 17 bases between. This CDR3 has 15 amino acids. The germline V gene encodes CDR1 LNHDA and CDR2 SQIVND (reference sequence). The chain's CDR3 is CASSKEGGTGNEQFF. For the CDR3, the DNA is TGTGCCAGTAGTAAGGAAGGCGGGACGGGGAATGAGCAGTTCTTC.

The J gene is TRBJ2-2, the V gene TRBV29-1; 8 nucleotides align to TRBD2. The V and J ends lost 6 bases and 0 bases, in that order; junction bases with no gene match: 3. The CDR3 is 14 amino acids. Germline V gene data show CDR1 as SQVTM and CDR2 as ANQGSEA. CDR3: CSVVSGANTGELFF. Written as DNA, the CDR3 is TGCAGCGTCGTTAGCGGGGCGAACACCGGGGAGCTGTTTTTT.